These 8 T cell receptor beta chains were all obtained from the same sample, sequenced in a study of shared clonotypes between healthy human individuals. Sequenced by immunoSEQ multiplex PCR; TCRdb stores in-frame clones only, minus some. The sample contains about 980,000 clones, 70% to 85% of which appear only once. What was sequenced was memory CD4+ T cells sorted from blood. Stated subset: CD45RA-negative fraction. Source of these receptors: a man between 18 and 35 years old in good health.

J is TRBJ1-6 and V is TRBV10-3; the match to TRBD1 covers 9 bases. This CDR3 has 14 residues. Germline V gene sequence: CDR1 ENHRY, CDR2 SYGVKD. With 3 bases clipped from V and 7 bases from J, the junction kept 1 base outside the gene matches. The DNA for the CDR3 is TGTGCCATCAGTGATGGACAGGGGAATTCACCCCTCCACTTT. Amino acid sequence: CAISDGQGNSPLHF.

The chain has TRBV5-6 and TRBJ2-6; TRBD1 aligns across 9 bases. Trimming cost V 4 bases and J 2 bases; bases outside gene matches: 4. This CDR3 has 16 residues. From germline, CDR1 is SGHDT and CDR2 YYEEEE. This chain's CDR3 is CASSPGQGPGANVLTF. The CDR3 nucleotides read TGTGCCAGCAGCCCGGGACAGGGTCCTGGGGCCAACGTCCTGACTTTC.

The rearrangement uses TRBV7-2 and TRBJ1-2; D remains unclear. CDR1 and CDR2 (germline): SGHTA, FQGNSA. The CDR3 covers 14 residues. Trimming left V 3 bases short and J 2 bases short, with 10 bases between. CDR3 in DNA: TGTGCCAGCAGCTTTGGGGTAGCAAACTATGGCTACACCTTC. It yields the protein CASSFGVANYGYTF.

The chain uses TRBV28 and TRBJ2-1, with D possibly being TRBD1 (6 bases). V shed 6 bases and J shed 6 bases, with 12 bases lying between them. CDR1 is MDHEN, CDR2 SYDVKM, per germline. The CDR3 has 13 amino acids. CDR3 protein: CASRTPDSNEQFF. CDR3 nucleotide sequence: TGTGCCAGCAGAACCCCGGACAGCAATGAGCAGTTCTTC.

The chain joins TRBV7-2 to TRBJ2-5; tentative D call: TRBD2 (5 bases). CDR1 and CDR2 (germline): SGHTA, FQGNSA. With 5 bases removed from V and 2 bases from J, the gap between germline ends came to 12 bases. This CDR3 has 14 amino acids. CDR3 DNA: TGTGCCAGCAGCCTATCCCGCGGGCAAGAGACCCAGTACTTC. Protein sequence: CASSLSRGQETQYF.

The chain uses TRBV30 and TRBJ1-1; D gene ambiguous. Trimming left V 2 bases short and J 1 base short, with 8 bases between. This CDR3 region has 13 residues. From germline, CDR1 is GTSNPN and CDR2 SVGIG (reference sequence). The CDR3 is CAWSWRRNTEAFF. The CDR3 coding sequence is TGTGCCTGGAGTTGGCGGAGGAACACTGAAGCTTTCTTT.

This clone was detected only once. The CDR3 bases are TGCGCCAGCAGCCCCACCATGGGCTACGGGGCCTATAATTCACCCCTCCACTTT. It encodes CASSPTMGYGAYNSPLHF. V usage is TRBV4-1 and J usage is TRBJ1-6; D is uncertain. CDR3 length: 18 amino acids. V lost 4 bases to trimming and J lost 2 bases, with 18 bases between them. Germline CDR1 is MGHRA and CDR2 is YSYEKL.

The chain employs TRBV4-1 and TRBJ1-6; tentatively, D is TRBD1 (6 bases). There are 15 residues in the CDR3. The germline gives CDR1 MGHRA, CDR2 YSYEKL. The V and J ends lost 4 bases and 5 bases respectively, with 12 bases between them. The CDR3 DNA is TGCGCCAGCAGCCTCGGGACATTAAATAATTCACCCCTCCACTTT. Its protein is CASSLGTLNNSPLHF.